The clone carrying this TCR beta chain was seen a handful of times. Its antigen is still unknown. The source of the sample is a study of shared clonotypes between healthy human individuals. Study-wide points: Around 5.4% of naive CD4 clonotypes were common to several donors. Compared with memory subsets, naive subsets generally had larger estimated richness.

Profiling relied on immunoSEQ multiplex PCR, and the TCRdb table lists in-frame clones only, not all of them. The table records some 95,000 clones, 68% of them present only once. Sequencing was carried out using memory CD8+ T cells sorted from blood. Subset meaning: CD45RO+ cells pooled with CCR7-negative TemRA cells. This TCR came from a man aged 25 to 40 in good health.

In nucleotides, the CDR3 is TGTGCCAGCAGTGACTCTGAGACTAGCGGGAGTAGTGAGCAGTTCTTC. This codes for CASSDSETSGSSEQFF. The chain recombines TRBV6-4 with TRBJ2-1; 12 bases line up with TRBD2. Germline V gene data show CDR1 as MRHNA and CDR2 as SNTAGT. V shed 0 bases, J shed 9 bases, and the junction held 6 bases outside the gene matches. The CDR3 extends over 16 amino acids.